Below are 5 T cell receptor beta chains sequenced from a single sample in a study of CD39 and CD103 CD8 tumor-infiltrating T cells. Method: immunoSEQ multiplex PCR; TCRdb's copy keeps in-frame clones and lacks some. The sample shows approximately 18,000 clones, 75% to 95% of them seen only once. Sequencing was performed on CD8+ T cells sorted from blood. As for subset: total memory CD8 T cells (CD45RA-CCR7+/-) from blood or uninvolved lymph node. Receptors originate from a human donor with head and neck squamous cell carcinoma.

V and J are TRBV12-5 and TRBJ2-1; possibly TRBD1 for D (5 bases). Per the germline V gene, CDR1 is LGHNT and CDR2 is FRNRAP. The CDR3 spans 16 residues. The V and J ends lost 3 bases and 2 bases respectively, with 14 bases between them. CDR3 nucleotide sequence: TGTGCTAGTGGTTTCACGACAAGGGGTCCCTACAATGAGCAGTTCTTC. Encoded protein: CASGFTTRGPYNEQFF.

The CDR3 DNA is TGTGCCAGTAGCGCGACAGGGGGGGACTATGGCTACACCTTC. It encodes CASSATGGDYGYTF. The rearrangement joins TRBV19 to TRBJ1-2; 9 bases fit TRBD1. CDR3 length: 14 residues. The V gene's germline CDR1 is LNHDA and CDR2 SQIVND (reference sequence). J gave up 3 bases and V 6 bases, and 5 bases lay outside the gene matches.

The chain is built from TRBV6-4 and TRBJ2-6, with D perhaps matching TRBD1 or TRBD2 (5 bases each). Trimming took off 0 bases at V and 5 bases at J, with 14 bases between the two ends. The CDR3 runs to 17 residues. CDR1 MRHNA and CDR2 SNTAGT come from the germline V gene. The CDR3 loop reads CASSDSGPPVWANVLTF. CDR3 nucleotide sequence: TGTGCCAGCAGTGACTCGGGACCCCCCGTTTGGGCCAACGTCCTGACTTTC.

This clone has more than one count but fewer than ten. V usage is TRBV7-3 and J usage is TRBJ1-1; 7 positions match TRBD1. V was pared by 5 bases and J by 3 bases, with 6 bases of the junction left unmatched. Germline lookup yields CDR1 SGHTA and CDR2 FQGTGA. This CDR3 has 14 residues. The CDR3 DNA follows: TGTGCCAGCAGCCCGACCGGGACAGACACTGAAGCTTTCTTT. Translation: CASSPTGTDTEAFF.

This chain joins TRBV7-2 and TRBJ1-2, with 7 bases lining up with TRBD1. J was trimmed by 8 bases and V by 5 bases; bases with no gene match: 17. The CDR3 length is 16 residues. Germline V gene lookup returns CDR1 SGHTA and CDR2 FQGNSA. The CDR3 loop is CASSPRGDSGFEGYTF. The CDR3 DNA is TGTGCCAGCAGCCCTAGGGGGGACAGTGGCTTTGAGGGCTACACCTTC.